This entry describes one T cell receptor (beta chain). The antigen is unknown. This CDR3 is also generated by other DNA sequences in the sample. The donors (healthy individuals) were bone marrow donors. The PCR contained 60 Vbeta and 13 Jbeta primers. The repertoire was sequenced with immunoSEQ multiplex PCR; TCRdb's copy has only in-frame clones and lacks some. Of around 200,000 clones in the sample, approximately 81% were seen once. Germline-derived CDR1 and CDR2 are MNHEY and SMNVEV (reference sequence). V lost 2 bases, J lost 4 bases, and 9 bases lay in between. The CDR3 spans 14 residues. This sample was taken from a study of cytomegalovirus exposure and HLA in healthy donors. Points from the study as a whole: A later analysis linked around 15,000 TCR beta sequences to HLA alleles at 0.05 false discovery rate. The authors listed around 150 TCR beta chains as cytomegalovirus-associated.

V is TRBV27 and J is TRBJ1-5; a possible D gene is TRBD1 (6 bases). Material: PBMCs. The sequence was collected from a man aged 50-59 years in good health and CMV-seronegative. Written as DNA, the CDR3 is TGTGCCAGCAGTTTAAGGGGGTCGAATCAGCCCCAGCATTTT. Translation gives CASSLRGSNQPQHF.